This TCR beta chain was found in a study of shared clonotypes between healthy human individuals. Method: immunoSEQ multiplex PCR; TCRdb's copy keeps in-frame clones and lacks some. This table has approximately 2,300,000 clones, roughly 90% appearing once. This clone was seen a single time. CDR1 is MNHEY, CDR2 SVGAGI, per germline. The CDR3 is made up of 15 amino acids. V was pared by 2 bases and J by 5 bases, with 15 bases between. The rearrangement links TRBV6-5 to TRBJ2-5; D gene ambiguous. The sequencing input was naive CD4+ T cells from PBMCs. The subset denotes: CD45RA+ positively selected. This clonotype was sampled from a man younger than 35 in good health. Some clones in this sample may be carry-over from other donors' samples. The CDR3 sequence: CASSYTAAVKETQYF. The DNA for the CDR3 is TGTGCCAGCAGTTACACAGCCGCAGTAAAGGAGACCCAGTACTTC.